One T cell receptor beta chain is described in this entry. Its antigen is currently unknown. The source of the sample is a study of T cell responses to AZD1222 COVID-19 vaccine. Sequenced by immunoSEQ multiplex PCR; TCRdb stores in-frame clones only, minus some. The table has approximately 130,000 clones, 80% to 90% seen once; the top ten hold about 9.5%. The CDR3 extends over 13 amino acids. V was trimmed by 6 bases and J by 8 bases, leaving 16 bases between them. CDR1 MNHEY and CDR2 SVGAGI come from the germline V gene. Study results and caveats: Most donors were white British and more were female, and clonal diversity was possibly underestimated.

Sample: peripheral blood, taken 28 days after the second AZD1222 dose. V gene TRBV6-5 combines with J gene TRBJ2-5; no clear D. The sequence was collected from an adult who received the AZD1222 COVID-19 vaccine. CDR3 coding DNA: TGTGCCAGCAGGGGCTTGTCCGGTCGAACCCAGTACTTC. Protein sequence: CASRGLSGRTQYF.